Below, 26 T cell receptor beta chains from the same sample are listed, as sequenced in a study of T-cell memory formation after mild COVID-19. In TCRdb, the 5' RACE reads were re-called with MiXCR into one record per CDR3 protein. The table lists approximately 440,000 distinct CDR3 sequences, 20% of them singletons, with more than 8% in the top ten. The sequenced sample was PBMCs or a T cell subset sorted from them (not recorded which). Receptors were obtained from an adult woman who had mild COVID-19 (a few samples of this study predate the infection). Cell type and time point are not known.

This chain connects TRBV6-5 to TRBJ1-1, with D perhaps TRBD1 (5 bases). Trimming removed 3 bases at V and 4 bases at J, with 15 bases between. Germline loops: CDR1 MNHEY, CDR2 SVGAGI. The CDR3 is made up of 15 amino acids. The CDR3 loop is CASSYPRGASTEAFF. In DNA form, the CDR3 reads TGTGCCAGCAGTTATCCTCGGGGCGCTTCCACTGAAGCTTTCTTT.

V gene TRBV4-1 combines with J gene TRBJ1-3; 8 bases line up with TRBD1. Germline loops: CDR1 MGHRA, CDR2 YSYEKL. The CDR3 extends over 14 amino acids. V dropped 1 base and J dropped 12; count of bases not matched to a gene: 8. The CDR3 DNA reads as TGCGCCAGCAGCCAAGTAGACAGGGGAAGAATCATATATTTT. Its protein is CASSQVDRGRIIYF.

This clonotype was found a few times. The V and J genes are TRBV6-6 and TRBJ2-7, with 10 bases fitting TRBD2. The CDR3 length is 18 residues. Germline assignment: CDR1 MNHNY and CDR2 SVGAGI (reference sequence). Trimming took 5 bases from V and 1 from J; bases not matched to a gene: 14. The DNA of the CDR3 is TGTGCCAGCAGTAAACTCGGACTAGCGGCCTCGGGGTCCTACGAGCAGTACTTC. Translation: CASSKLGLAASGSYEQYF.

V is TRBV11-2 and J is TRBJ2-7; 9 nucleotides align to TRBD2. The CDR3 is made up of 15 amino acids. Germline values: CDR1 SGHAT, CDR2 FQNNGV. The trim removed 0 bases at V and 2 bases at J, leaving 2 bases unmatched. In nucleotides, the CDR3 is TGTGCCAGCAGCTTAGAGGGACTAGCAACCTACGAGCAGTACTTC. Its protein product is CASSLEGLATYEQYF.

The chain recombines TRBV6-6 with TRBJ1-1; D might be TRBD1 (5 bases). V was cut by 0 bases and J by 0 bases, with 8 bases left in between. This CDR3 has 15 amino acids. In germline, CDR1 is MNHNY, CDR2 SVGAGI (reference sequence). The CDR3 coding sequence is TGTGCCAGCAGTTACTCGAGACAGTTGAACACTGAAGCTTTCTTT. Its translation is CASSYSRQLNTEAFF.

The chain couples TRBV3-1 to TRBJ2-7; 9 bases match TRBD2. CDR1 LGHDT and CDR2 YNNKEL come from the germline V gene (reference sequence). V lost 5 bases and J lost 3; bases outside the gene matches: 14. The CDR3 length is 17 residues. As DNA, the CDR3 is TGTGCCAGCAGCGAACTAAAGCGGGGGGCCGTCGGCTACGAGCAGTACTTC. Residues: CASSELKRGAVGYEQYF.

The chain uses TRBV6-2 or TRBV6-3 and TRBJ1-5; TRBD1 matches 9 bases. CDR1 and CDR2 (germline): MNHEY, SVGEGT. The CDR3 runs 15 residues. The ends lost 5 bases at V and 3 bases at J; junction bases unmatched: 5. CDR3 sequence reads: CASSPGQGNNQPQHF. As DNA, the CDR3 is TGTGCCAGCAGTCCCGGACAGGGGAACAATCAGCCCCAGCATTTT.

This clonotype was seen a few times. The V gene is TRBV3-1, the J gene TRBJ2-5; D could derive from TRBD1 or TRBD2 (5 bases each). CDR3 length: 14 residues. The germline V gene encodes CDR1 LGHDT and CDR2 YNNKEL (reference sequence). The V and J ends lost 2 bases and 1 base respectively, with 8 bases between them. CDR3 DNA: TGTGCCAGCAGCCAAAGAGGGGCCCAAGAGACCCAGTACTTC. It codes for CASSQRGAQETQYF.

The chain recombines TRBV12-3 or TRBV12-4 with TRBJ1-2; 9 nucleotides agree with TRBD1. The CDR3 spans 15 residues. The ends lost 4 bases at V and 2 bases at J; junction bases unmatched: 5. In DNA, the CDR3 is TGTGCCAGCAGTTCGGACAGGGGTTTGAACTATGGCTACACCTTC. Its protein is CASSSDRGLNYGYTF.

The V call is TRBV30, the J call TRBJ1-5; D not certain. Germline V gene sequence: CDR1 GTSNPN, CDR2 SVGIG (reference sequence). Trimming pared 2 bases from V and 7 bases from J, leaving 6 bases between. The CDR3 runs 11 residues. In DNA, the CDR3 is TGTGCCTGGAGTTCCGGGCAGCCCCAGCATTTT. Its protein is CAWSSGQPQHF.

In its sample, this clonotype was seen a few times. The V call is TRBV18, the J call TRBJ1-5; no clear D gene. The CDR3 is made up of 16 amino acids. Germline CDR1 and CDR2: KGHSH and LQKENI. Trimming took 3 bases from V and 0 from J, leaving 12 bases between them. The CDR3 region is CASSPFQVYSNQPQHF. The CDR3, as DNA: TGTGCCAGCTCACCTTTCCAGGTTTATAGCAATCAGCCCCAGCATTTT.

The sample holds a few counts of this clonotype. V usage is TRBV5-1 and J usage is TRBJ2-5; D gene uncertain. CDR1 SGHRS and CDR2 YFSETQ come from the germline V gene. CDR3 length: 13 residues. Trimming removed 3 bases from V and 5 bases from J, with 11 bases in between. CDR3 DNA sequence: TGCGCCAGCAGCTCCCGGACGGCGGAGACCCAGTACTTC. The encoded protein is CASSSRTAETQYF.

The chain is built from TRBV11-3 and TRBJ2-3; D gene ambiguous. Germline V CDR1 and CDR2: SGHNT, YENEEA. Trimming removed 4 bases at V and 4 bases at J, with 12 bases between. CDR3 length: 14 residues. CDR3 sequence: CASSSGNSADTQYF. Written as DNA, the CDR3 is TGTGCCAGCAGCTCAGGCAATTCGGCAGATACGCAGTATTTT.

The rearrangement links TRBV11-2 to TRBJ1-2, with TRBD1 as a possible D gene (6 bases). CDR1 is SGHAT and CDR2 is FQNNGV in the germline V gene. V was cut by 1 base and J by 7 bases, with 19 bases left in between. The CDR3 sequence is 16 residues long. CDR3 nucleotides: TGTGCCAGCAGCTTAGCCCCGCTAGGACAGCTAATTGGCTACACCTTC. Its translation: CASSLAPLGQLIGYTF.

The V gene is TRBV6-5, the J gene TRBJ2-3; D possibly corresponds to TRBD1 (5 bases). The CDR3 is 15 amino acids. Trimming stripped 0 bases from V and 1 base from J, with 8 bases between. CDR1 is MNHEY, CDR2 SVGAGI, per germline. The CDR3 loop reads CASSYSDSRTDTQYF. The CDR3 coding sequence is TGTGCCAGCAGTTACTCCGACAGCCGCACAGATACGCAGTATTTT.

The chain employs TRBV25-1 and TRBJ2-3, with 7 bases fitting TRBD1. The length of the CDR3 is 15 residues. The junction had 11 bases not matched to a gene; V was cut back by 7 bases and J by 4 bases. Germline V CDR1 and CDR2: MGHDK, SYGVNS. The CDR3 protein is CASTPGTVEADTQYF. Written as DNA, the CDR3 is TGTGCCAGCACTCCCGGGACAGTCGAGGCAGATACGCAGTATTTT.

This clonotype was found a few times. The rearrangement joins TRBV29-1 to TRBJ2-5, with 10 positions matching TRBD2. Unmatched junction bases numbered 14, after V lost 3 bases and J lost 7 bases. This CDR3 is built from 16 residues. Looked up from germline, CDR1 is SQVTM and CDR2 is ANQGSEA. DNA for the CDR3: TGCAGCGTTGATGGGCTAGCGGGAGCCCAGGCGGTGACCCAGTACTTC. As protein: CSVDGLAGAQAVTQYF.

This clonotype has a count of ten or more. This chain uses TRBV20-1 with TRBJ2-3; D gene unclear. This CDR3 is 13 amino acids long. Trimming took off 2 bases at V and 0 bases at J, with 6 bases between the two ends. CDR1 and CDR2 from the germline V gene are DFQATT and SNEGSKA (reference sequence). The CDR3 DNA follows: TGCAGTGCTAGACCTCTGAGCACAGATACGCAGTATTTT. Translated, it gives CSARPLSTDTQYF.

This clonotype has more than one count but fewer than ten. V is TRBV30 and J is TRBJ1-5; D is unclear. The CDR3 runs 15 residues. V lost 0 bases and J 1 base, leaving 10 bases between the germline ends. The germline V gene encodes CDR1 GTSNPN and CDR2 SVGIG (reference sequence). DNA for the CDR3: TGTGCCTGGAGTGTACCTACCGGGAGCAATCAGCCCCAGCATTTT. Residues: CAWSVPTGSNQPQHF. Full variable domain (rest looked up from reference TRBV30 and TRBJ1-5): SQTIHQWPATLVQPVGSPLSLECTVEGTSNPNLYWYRQAAGRGLQLLFYSVGIGQISSEVPQNLSASRPQDRQFILSSKKLLLSDSGFYLCAWSVPTGSNQPQHFGDGTRLSIL.

V is TRBV3-1 and J is TRBJ1-3, with D unresolved. Per germline, CDR1 LGHDT and CDR2 YNNKEL (reference sequence). The CDR3 extends over 15 amino acids. V was cut by 0 bases and J by 1 base, with 7 bases left in between. The CDR3 bases are TGTGCCAGCAGCCAAGATCTGATATCTGGAAACACCATATATTTT. Translating it yields CASSQDLISGNTIYF.

This sequence joins TRBV7-2 and TRBJ2-5; 11 nucleotides match TRBD2. CDR3 length: 17 amino acids. Germline values: CDR1 SGHTA, CDR2 FQGNSA. Losses at the gene ends were 1 base for V and 5 bases for J; bases not matched to a gene: 9. CDR3 DNA sequence: TGTGCCAGCAGCTTAGGAGTAGCGGGAGGGCCAGCGGAGACCCAGTACTTC. Its protein product is CASSLGVAGGPAETQYF.

The V gene is TRBV29-1, the J gene TRBJ2-1; maybe TRBD1 (6 bases). V gave up 6 bases and J gave up 1 base, with 13 bases separating them. The germline V gene has CDR1 SQVTM and CDR2 ANQGSEA. CDR3 length: 14 residues. The chain's CDR3 is CSVPGARSYNEQFF. The CDR3 coding sequence is TGCAGCGTCCCAGGGGCAAGGTCCTACAATGAGCAGTTCTTC.

This clonotype was found a few times. V usage is TRBV6-1 and J usage is TRBJ2-5, with D possibly TRBD1 on 7 matching bases. CDR1 is MNHNS, CDR2 SASEGT, per germline. V was clipped by 8 bases and J by 4 bases, with 20 bases between them. This CDR3 is built from 15 residues. The CDR3 protein is CASPEEGAFGETQYF. The DNA for the CDR3 is TGTGCCAGCCCCGAGGAGGGGGCTTTTGGAGAGACCCAGTACTTC.

This clonotype has only a few counts. The chain recombines TRBV4-2 with TRBJ2-5, with D uncertain. The CDR3 runs to 14 residues. Trimming removed 0 bases from V and 2 bases from J, with 7 bases in between. Germline V gene lookup returns CDR1 LGHNA and CDR2 YNFKEQ. This CDR3 is CASSQDTIQETQYF. The CDR3 region has the DNA TGTGCCAGCAGCCAAGATACGATACAAGAGACCCAGTACTTC.

This clonotype was detected ten times or more. The chain joins TRBV6-5 to TRBJ2-2; 9 bases agree with TRBD1. Germline lookup yields CDR1 MNHEY and CDR2 SVGAGI. V lost 5 bases to trimming and J lost 5 bases; unmatched junction nucleotides: 18. This CDR3 comprises 19 residues. The CDR3 DNA reads as TGTGCCAGCAGTGGTGGGACAGGGAGGAGGGAAGCAAAGACCGGGGAGCTGTTTTTT. It translates to CASSGGTGRREAKTGELFF.

The CDR3 DNA is TGCGCCAGCAGCTCGCCCAGCAACACCGGGGAGCTGTTTTTT. This translates into CASSSPSNTGELFF. This chain links TRBV5-1 with TRBJ2-2, with D unresolved. Trimming shortened V by 3 bases and J by 2 bases, and 8 bases separated the two germline ends. Germline V gives CDR1 SGHRS, CDR2 YFSETQ. The CDR3 runs 14 residues.